The 9 T cell receptor beta chains in this list originate from one sample, sequenced in a study of shared clonotypes between healthy human individuals. Clones were read by immunoSEQ multiplex PCR, and TCRdb kept only the in-frame ones, dropping some. The table lists millions of clones, 85% to 95% of them singletons, with roughly 0.15% in the top ten. The source material was naive CD4+ T cells sorted from blood. Sample subset: CD45RA+ positively selected. The source is a man aged 18 to 30 in good health.

The gene calls are TRBV4-3 and TRBJ2-1, with unresolved D. The V gene lost 2 bases and the J gene lost 7 bases, with 6 bases spanning the gap. Germline CDR1 LGHNA, CDR2 YSLEER. The CDR3 loop spans 12 amino acids. As DNA, the CDR3 is TGCGCCAGCAGCCAAAGAAGGAATGAGCAGTTCTTC. Translation: CASSQRRNEQFF.

The chain links TRBV27 to TRBJ2-7, with no clear D. The CDR3 is 14 residues long. V gave up 4 bases and J gave up 2 bases, with 12 bases separating them. Germline V CDR1 and CDR2: MNHEY, SMNVEV (reference sequence). CDR3 in amino acids: CASSSGQFPYEQYF. The CDR3 DNA reads TGTGCCAGCAGTTCCGGGCAATTTCCCTACGAGCAGTACTTC.

J is TRBJ2-7 and V is TRBV7-6; possible D gene TRBD2, 5 bases. The length of the CDR3 is 14 residues. Germline V gene lookup returns CDR1 SGHVS and CDR2 FNYEAQ. Deletions cut 4 bases from V and 1 base from J, with 11 bases between. The CDR3, as DNA: TGTGCCAGCAGCTCAAGACTACGTTCCTACGAGCAGTACTTC. Protein sequence: CASSSRLRSYEQYF.

CDR3 in amino acids: CASSLGEGLGEQFF. CDR3 in DNA: TGTGCCAGCAGTTTGGGGGAGGGCCTCGGTGAGCAGTTCTTC. The chain is built from TRBV2 and TRBJ2-1, with 7 bases that match TRBD2. CDR3 length: 14 residues. The junction had 10 bases not matched to a gene; V was cut back by 5 bases and J by 9 bases. Germline V gene data show CDR1 as SNHLY and CDR2 as FYNNEI.

The CDR3 bases are TGTGCCATCAGTGAGCGCACCGGGACAGGGGGCACAGATACGCAGTATTTT. The encoded protein is CAISERTGTGGTDTQYF. The chain combines TRBV10-3 with TRBJ2-3, with 10 nucleotides matching TRBD1. Germline CDR1 ENHRY, CDR2 SYGVKD. The V and J ends lost 2 bases and 1 base, in that order; junction bases with no gene match: 6. The CDR3 is made up of 17 amino acids.

J is TRBJ1-5 and V is TRBV10-3; D may be TRBD1 (6 bases). The CDR3 length is 15 residues. CDR1 is ENHRY, CDR2 SYGVKD, per germline. V was shortened by 3 bases and J by 2 bases, with 11 bases between the two germline ends. CDR3 sequence: CAISDGGGRNQPQHF. CDR3 bases: TGTGCCATCAGTGACGGGGGGGGGCGCAATCAGCCCCAGCATTTT.

This chain links TRBV18 with TRBJ2-5; D may match TRBD1 or TRBD2 (5 bases each). Per the germline V gene, CDR1 is KGHSH and CDR2 is LQKENI. The length of the CDR3 is 14 residues. V lost 4 bases to trimming and J lost 3 bases, with 12 bases between them. This CDR3 reads CASSLNQGEETQYF. The CDR3 DNA is TGTGCCAGCTCACTGAATCAGGGAGAAGAGACCCAGTACTTC.

The chain has TRBV29-1 and TRBJ2-1; the D is unclear. V was pared by 7 bases and J by 0 bases, with 7 bases between. The CDR3 covers 12 residues. Germline-derived CDR1 and CDR2 are SQVTM and ANQGSEA. The CDR3 nucleotides are TGCAGCGCAACATTCTCCTACAATGAGCAGTTCTTC. Translation: CSATFSYNEQFF.

The J gene is TRBJ1-2, the V gene TRBV6-1; weak D call: TRBD1 (6 bases). V was cut by 0 bases and J by 8 bases, with 10 bases left in between. Germline V gives CDR1 MNHNS, CDR2 SASEGT. The CDR3 extends over 13 amino acids. CDR3 amino acids: CASSEADRRGYTF. CDR3 nucleotide sequence: TGTGCCAGCAGTGAAGCGGACAGAAGGGGCTACACCTTC.